Each of the 26 T cell receptor beta chains below was sequenced from the same sample in a study of shared clonotypes between healthy human individuals. The assay was immunoSEQ multiplex PCR, and TCRdb's table has in-frame clones only and misses some. The sample shows more than 2 million clones, 85% to 95% of them seen only once. The sequenced material came from naive CD4+ T cells sorted from blood. Subset given: CD45RA+ positively selected. Every receptor here comes from a man aged 18 to 29 in good health.

This clone is a singleton in its sample. The sample holds other DNA sequences that translate to the same CDR3. J is TRBJ2-2 and V is TRBV19; maybe TRBD1 (6 bases). CDR1 and CDR2 (germline): LNHDA, SQIVND (reference sequence). The ends were cut back, 5 bases at V and 3 bases at J, with 10 bases in the middle. This CDR3 spans 14 amino acids. The CDR3 here is CASSPQGYTGELFF. The CDR3 DNA reads TGTGCCAGTAGTCCCCAGGGGTACACCGGGGAGCTGTTTTTT.

The chain combines TRBV18 with TRBJ2-3, with 11 bases identical to TRBD2. After removal of 6 bases from V and 1 base from J, the junction contained 6 bases not matched to a gene. The CDR3 spans 16 residues. CDR1 and CDR2 from the germline V gene are KGHSH and LQKENI. CDR3 nucleotides: TGTGCCAGCTCCCCCCAACTAGCGGGGGGCACAGATACGCAGTATTTT. This encodes CASSPQLAGGTDTQYF.

Of note for this clone: The sample carries other DNA sequences with the same CDR3. The J gene is TRBJ1-2, the V gene TRBV5-6, with 9 bases lining up with TRBD1. This CDR3 is 14 amino acids long. Germline CDR1 is SGHDT and CDR2 is YYEEEE. Losses at the gene ends were 4 bases for V and 5 bases for J; bases not matched to a gene: 6. CDR3 nucleotides: TGTGCCAGCAGCCCGGGACAGGGAGCATATGGCTACACCTTC. As protein: CASSPGQGAYGYTF.

The V and J genes are TRBV6-5 and TRBJ1-4, with D possibly being TRBD1 (6 bases). This CDR3 is 16 amino acids long. Trimming took 2 bases from V and 3 from J, leaving 13 bases between them. The V gene's germline CDR1 is MNHEY and CDR2 SVGAGI. The CDR3 loop is CASSYGVGASNEKLFF. The CDR3 bases are TGTGCCAGCAGTTACGGTGTGGGGGCCTCTAATGAAAAACTGTTTTTT.

The genes are TRBV4-1 and TRBJ1-1; TRBD1 matches at 8 bases. With 8 bases clipped from V and 0 bases from J, the junction kept 5 bases outside the gene matches. Germline V CDR1 and CDR2: MGHRA, YSYEKL. The CDR3 is 14 residues long. The DNA for the CDR3 is TGCGCCAGCCGGGACAGGTTCATGAACACTGAAGCTTTCTTT. The encoded protein is CASRDRFMNTEAFF.

CDR3 bases: TGTGCCAGCAGTGGAGCGAGGACAGCAACTAATGAAAAACTGTTTTTT. Translation gives CASSGARTATNEKLFF. The V gene is TRBV6-1, the J gene TRBJ1-4; a possible D gene is TRBD1 (6 bases). V was trimmed by 4 bases and J by 0 bases, leaving 12 bases between them. The CDR3 consists of 16 residues. CDR1 is MNHNS, CDR2 SASEGT, per germline.

The chain recombines TRBV25-1 with TRBJ1-5; TRBD1 is a possible D gene (5 bases). V lost 2 bases to trimming and J lost 6 bases, with 8 bases between them. The CDR3 consists of 13 residues. The germline V gene has CDR1 MGHDK and CDR2 SYGVNS. CDR3 sequence (DNA): TGTGCCAGCAGTGAACAGGGTTCTCAGCCCCAGCATTTT. Protein: CASSEQGSQPQHF.

V usage is TRBV10-3 and J usage is TRBJ1-1; D not certain. V lost 4 bases and J lost 5, with 8 bases in between. CDR3 length: 12 residues. Germline V gene lookup returns CDR1 ENHRY and CDR2 SYGVKD. This CDR3 is CAISGMGTEAFF. CDR3 bases: TGTGCCATCAGTGGCATGGGGACTGAAGCTTTCTTT.

This clone was observed once. The chain employs TRBV5-1 and TRBJ1-3; 7 bases agree with TRBD1. This CDR3 spans 16 amino acids. The trim removed 7 bases at V and 4 bases at J, leaving 14 bases unmatched. CDR1 SGHRS and CDR2 YFSETQ come from the germline V gene. CDR3 protein: CASHAGGGASGNTIYF. The CDR3 DNA reads TGCGCCAGCCATGCGGGAGGGGGCGCCTCCGGAAACACCATATATTTT.

The chain recombines TRBV6-5 with TRBJ1-6; 8 nucleotides line up with TRBD1. The CDR3 is 15 amino acids. Germline CDR1 reads MNHEY; CDR2 reads SVGAGI. The V gene end was trimmed by 7 bases and the J gene end by 7 bases; junction bases not matched to a gene: 9. DNA for the CDR3: TGTGCCAGCAAAAGTACCGGGACAGGAAATTCACCCCTCCACTTT. This sequence encodes CASKSTGTGNSPLHF.

A few counts support this clone. Other DNA sequences in the sample encode the same CDR3. The CDR3 sequence is CASSLEGVSSYNEQFF. The CDR3 DNA reads as TGCGCCAGCAGCTTGGAAGGGGTCAGCTCCTACAATGAGCAGTTCTTC. The rearrangement uses TRBV5-1 and TRBJ2-1, with a weak D call TRBD1 (5 bases). This CDR3 region has 16 residues. Germline CDR1 is SGHRS and CDR2 is YFSETQ. V shed 0 bases and J shed 0 bases, with 10 bases lying between them.

The chain carries TRBV10-3 and TRBJ2-5, with 7 bases lining up with TRBD1. Trimming took 6 bases from V and 2 from J; bases not matched to a gene: 6. Germline CDR1 is ENHRY and CDR2 is SYGVKD. CDR3 length: 14 amino acids. The CDR3: CAISPRDSQETQYF. CDR3 nucleotide sequence: TGTGCCATCAGCCCTCGGGACAGTCAAGAGACCCAGTACTTC.

The V call is TRBV5-5, the J call TRBJ2-5; D unresolved. Deletions cut 0 bases from V and 1 base from J, with 13 bases between. Germline V CDR1 and CDR2: SGHKS, YYEKEE (reference sequence). The CDR3 length is 16 residues. This chain's CDR3 is CASSLEETWGQETQYF. For the CDR3, the DNA is TGTGCCAGCAGCTTGGAAGAGACCTGGGGCCAAGAGACCCAGTACTTC.

This clone was seen a handful of times. The V gene is TRBV5-1, the J gene TRBJ2-3; D is ambiguous. With 1 base removed from V and 2 bases from J, the gap between germline ends came to 5 bases. This CDR3 contains 13 residues. Germline CDR1 SGHRS, CDR2 YFSETQ. The CDR3 coding sequence is TGCGCCAGCAGCTTGTACCTCACAGATACGCAGTATTTT. Its translation: CASSLYLTDTQYF.

The rearrangement joins TRBV5-4 to TRBJ2-1; D is perhaps TRBD2 (6 bases). The germline gives CDR1 SGHNT, CDR2 YYREEE (reference sequence). With 0 bases removed from V and 1 base from J, the gap between germline ends came to 11 bases. CDR3 length: 16 residues. For the CDR3, the DNA is TGTGCCAGCAGCTTGGCTGCGGGAAGGTCCTACAATGAGCAGTTCTTC. Translating gives CASSLAAGRSYNEQFF.

The chain is built from TRBV5-1 and TRBJ2-3; 7 positions agree with TRBD2. The ends lost 0 bases at V and 6 bases at J; junction bases unmatched: 7. The CDR3 is 15 amino acids. The germline V gene has CDR1 SGHRS and CDR2 YFSETQ. The CDR3 nucleotides read TGCGCCAGCAGCTTGGTTGCGGGAGATCCTGATACGCAGTATTTT. Its translation is CASSLVAGDPDTQYF.

The chain carries TRBV25-1 and TRBJ2-3; TRBD2 matches at 7 bases. Germline lookup yields CDR1 MGHDK and CDR2 SYGVNS. This CDR3 contains 16 residues. V shed 2 bases, J shed 6 bases, and the junction held 11 bases outside the gene matches. The DNA for the CDR3 is TGTGCCAGCAGTGAAGGGAAAGCGGGGAGGACGGATACGCAGTATTTT. It encodes CASSEGKAGRTDTQYF. Using reference TRBV25-1 and TRBJ2-3 for the parts outside the CDR3, the full variable domain is EADIYQTPRYLVIGTGKKITLECSQTMGHDKMYWYQQDPGMELHLIHYSYGVNSTEKGDLSSESTVSRIRTEHFPLTLESARPSHTSQYLCASSEGKAGRTDTQYFGPGTRLTVL.

The CDR3 loop reads CASSLGQGASEQFF. The CDR3 nucleotides are TGTGCCAGCAGCCTAGGGCAGGGGGCCAGTGAGCAGTTCTTC. The chain combines TRBV5-8 with TRBJ2-1; 8 bases align to TRBD1. This CDR3 has 14 residues. Germline loops: CDR1 SGHTS, CDR2 YDEGEE. V trimming: 4 bases; J trimming: 9 bases; junction bases outside the gene matches: 9.

The chain joins TRBV28 to TRBJ1-2; 11 bases agree with TRBD1. From germline, CDR1 is MDHEN and CDR2 SYDVKM. V dropped 7 bases and J dropped 7; count of bases not matched to a gene: 8. This CDR3 is built from 14 residues. CDR3 residues: CASIPGQGVVGYTF. The CDR3 bases are TGTGCCAGCATCCCGGGACAGGGGGTGGTTGGCTACACCTTC.

The chain carries TRBV7-9 and TRBJ2-4; D uncertain. Trimming took 1 base from V and 5 from J, leaving 12 bases between them. Germline V gene data show CDR1 as SEHNR and CDR2 as FQNEAQ (reference sequence). The CDR3 sequence is 15 residues long. The CDR3 DNA reads TGTGCCAGCAGCTTAGACGGGCTGGTCGAAAACATTCAGTACTTC. Protein: CASSLDGLVENIQYF.

V usage is TRBV9 and J usage is TRBJ1-1, with a possible D match to TRBD1 (6 bases). The germline CDR1 and CDR2 sequences are SGDLS and YYNGEE. With 4 bases removed from V and 5 bases from J, the gap between germline ends came to 15 bases. CDR3 size: 14 residues. CDR3 nucleotide sequence: TGTGCCAGCAGCTCACGGACAGCCCCGACTGAAGCTTTCTTT. Its translation is CASSSRTAPTEAFF.

The gene calls are TRBV6-1 and TRBJ2-5, with D perhaps matching TRBD1 (5 bases). The CDR3 runs 13 residues. The germline V gene encodes CDR1 MNHNS and CDR2 SASEGT. The V gene lost 3 bases and the J gene lost 4 bases, with 9 bases spanning the gap. The CDR3 bases are TGTGCCAGCAGTGACAGGGTCCCAGAGACCCAGTACTTC. It translates to CASSDRVPETQYF.

This clone was recorded once. One end of the junction does not line up with germline, which may come from a read error. The chain recombines TRBV27 with TRBJ2-3, with TRBD1 matching 7 bases. The CDR3 has 13 residues. From germline, CDR1 is MNHEY and CDR2 SMNVEV (reference sequence). The CDR3 DNA reads as TGTGCCAGCAGTTTATCGTGGACAGGTACGCAGTATTTT. Protein: CASSLSWTGTQYF.

The rearrangement links TRBV14 to TRBJ2-7; TRBD2 might be the D (6 bases). Trimming took 1 base from V and 3 from J, leaving 13 bases between them. Germline CDR1 is SGHDN and CDR2 is FVKESK. The CDR3 totals 15 residues. DNA for the CDR3: TGTGCCAGCAGCCAAGGGACTACCTATTTCTACGAGCAGTACTTC. Its translation: CASSQGTTYFYEQYF.

This clone has just a few counts. The chain links TRBV19 to TRBJ1-2, with D unresolved. The CDR3 contains 14 residues. The V gene's germline CDR1 is LNHDA and CDR2 SQIVND (reference sequence). V dropped 4 bases and J dropped 2 bases, with 11 bases sitting between them. The CDR3 DNA is TGTGCCAGTAGTAGGGTGGAGGGCAACTATGGCTACACCTTC. This sequence encodes CASSRVEGNYGYTF.

V usage is TRBV6-9 and J usage is TRBJ2-7; 9 bases are shared with TRBD2. Germline CDR1 is MNHGY and CDR2 is SVAAGI. The CDR3 is made up of 16 amino acids. Trimming removed 0 bases from V and 6 bases from J; junction bases left unmatched: 9. The CDR3 here is CASSYSIVAGELEQYF. CDR3 nucleotides: TGTGCCAGCAGTTATTCGATCGTAGCGGGAGAGCTCGAGCAGTACTTC.